These T cell receptor beta chains were read from a single sample in a study of shared T cell receptors in the human thymus. Clones were sequenced by immunoSEQ multiplex PCR, and TCRdb holds only the in-frame ones, with some missing. The table has some 700,000 clones, 80% to 90% seen once. Separately, the same data were catalogued under a study of human thymus T cells.

Sequences were obtained from thymocytes. Receptors originate from a girl in the first two years of life with a congenital heart defect. Each CDR3 is given with its conserved first and last residue.

v_call	j_call	cdr3_aa
TRBV2	TRBJ1-2	CASSRQGLSRVYGYTF
TRBV6-1	TRBJ2-1	CASRQEYNEQFF
TRBV5-1	TRBJ1-2	CASSLRGSYGYTF
TRBV6-6	TRBJ2-3	CASSYTGQRGTDTQYF
TRBV6-6	TRBJ2-3	CASSYGRADTQYF
TRBV10-2	TRBJ1-2	CASSDRGPLNYGYTF
TRBV7-8	TRBJ2-1	CASSYYMADEQFF
TRBV15	TRBJ1-4	CATSRAPGHEKLFF
TRBV7-8	TRBJ1-5	CASSLRGGGSYQPQHF
TRBV5-4	TRBJ1-1	CASGDRQLEAFF
TRBV6-6	TRBJ2-2	CASSSRIQVSGELFF
TRBV10-1	TRBJ1-1	CASSDRADGEAFF
TRBV12-5	TRBJ2-1	CATLRGGAGYEQFF
TRBV6-1	TRBJ1-2	CASSKISGGYGYTF
TRBV18	TRBJ2-7	CASSPRDSDSYEQYF
TRBV11-2	TRBJ2-7	CASSLGTGGSSYEQYF
TRBV2	TRBJ2-7	CASSVGQRYEQYF
TRBV28	TRBJ2-5	CASRQGRRETQYF
TRBV11-2	TRBJ2-5	CASSLVLAGGSQDETQYF
TRBV15	TRBJ1-1	CATSRDDRTEENTEAFF